This TCR beta chain was captured by sequencing in a study of early T cells in non-severe SARS-CoV-2 infection. In the study overall: Sequencing of bulk RNA from unsorted whole blood was done, without chain pairing.

Trimming removed 3 bases at V and 1 base at J, with 13 bases between. The CDR3 sequence is 17 residues long. Germline CDR1 is KGHSH and CDR2 is LQKENI. In the library, individual cDNA molecules carried attached unique molecular identifiers. Via MiXCR, TCRdb re-called the 5' RACE reads, giving one row per CDR3 protein. The sample includes 90,000 to 120,000 distinct CDR3 sequences, roughly 10% of them seen just once. A remark on this clonotype: What it binds is not known.

Study-level findings and limits: VDJdb matching skewed toward anti-spike CD8 responses, missing private and CD4 specificities.

This sequence joins TRBV18 and TRBJ2-6; D is undetermined. The clonotype comes from an adult who was a healthcare worker with PCR-confirmed SARS-CoV-2 infection or an uninfected control (not recorded which). The sequencing input was whole blood. CDR3 region: CASSPVTPHSGANVLTF. The DNA for the CDR3 is TGTGCCAGCTCACCGGTGACTCCTCATTCTGGGGCCAACGTCCTGACTTTC.